The text below deals with one T cell receptor (beta chain). Per the germline V gene, CDR1 is SNHLY and CDR2 is FYNNEI. V dropped 6 bases and J dropped 12 bases, with 20 bases sitting between them. The CDR3 totals 13 residues. The data were obtained in a study of CD8 T cells in Susac syndrome. Reverse transcription of 0.5 to 1 ug RNA was performed with random hexamers. TCRdb redid the calling of the immunoSEQ multiplex PCR reads with MiXCR, one entry per CDR3 protein. This sample carries just over 300,000 distinct CDR3 sequences, under 95% of them seen once, and the ten largest clones take roughly 0.07%.

This TCR was recovered from a human donor with multiple sclerosis. The sequenced sample was CD4+ T cells from PBMCs. The chain couples TRBV2 to TRBJ1-1; no reliable D call. CDR3 in amino acids: CASSSSVNKDPFF. For the CDR3, the DNA is TGTGCCAGCAGCTCCAGTGTAAACAAGGACCCTTTCTTT.